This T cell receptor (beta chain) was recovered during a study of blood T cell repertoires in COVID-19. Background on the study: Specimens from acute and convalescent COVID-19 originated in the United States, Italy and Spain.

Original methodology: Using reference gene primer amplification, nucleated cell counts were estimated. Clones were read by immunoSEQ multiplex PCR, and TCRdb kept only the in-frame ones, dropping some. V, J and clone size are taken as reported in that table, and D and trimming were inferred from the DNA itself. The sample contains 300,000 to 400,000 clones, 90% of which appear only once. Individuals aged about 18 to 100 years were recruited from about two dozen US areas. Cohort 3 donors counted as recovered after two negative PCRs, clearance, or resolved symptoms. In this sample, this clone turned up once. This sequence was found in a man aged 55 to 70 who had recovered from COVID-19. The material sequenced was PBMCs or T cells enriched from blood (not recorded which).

The chain's CDR3 is CASRSGTSTYEQYF. In DNA form, the CDR3 reads TGCGCCAGCAGATCCGGGACTAGCACCTACGAGCAGTACTTC. V is TRBV5-1 and J is TRBJ2-7; 9 bases line up with TRBD2. The V segment lost 5 bases and the J segment 2 bases; nucleotides outside the gene matches: 5. The CDR3 is 14 residues long. CDR1 and CDR2 (germline): SGHRS, YFSETQ.